The 6 T cell receptor beta chains below come from one sample, sequenced in a study of blood T cell repertoires in COVID-19. Clones were sequenced by immunoSEQ multiplex PCR, and TCRdb holds only the in-frame ones, with some missing. The sample lists over 100,000 clones, 84% occurring once. Input material: peripheral blood. The receptors here all came from a woman aged 50 to 60 with acute or convalescent COVID-19.

This clone has only a few counts. The rearrangement links TRBV11-3 to TRBJ1-2, with 7 bases identical to TRBD1. The germline V gene has CDR1 SGHNT and CDR2 YENEEA. The CDR3 extends over 13 amino acids. The V and J ends lost 7 bases and 6 bases, in that order; junction bases with no gene match: 8. CDR3 in DNA: TGTGCCAGCAACGATCCAGGGGGGCATGGCTACACCTTC. It encodes CASNDPGGHGYTF.

The CDR3 nucleotides are TGTGCCAGCTCACCACCGACGAACAGGGTTAACGGTGGCTACACCTTC. Amino acid sequence: CASSPPTNRVNGGYTF. This chain connects TRBV18 to TRBJ1-2, with D possibly matching TRBD1 (6 bases). The CDR3 spans 16 residues. Deletions cut 0 bases from V and 7 bases from J, with 18 bases between. Per the germline V gene, CDR1 is KGHSH and CDR2 is LQKENI.

The chain carries TRBV25-1 and TRBJ1-6; 9 nucleotides align to TRBD1. The CDR3 covers 14 residues. The germline gives CDR1 MGHDK, CDR2 SYGVNS. V gave up 5 bases and J gave up 7 bases; unmatched junction bases: 3. The DNA for the CDR3 is TGTGCCAGCAGTACCGGACAGGGGAATTCACCCCTCCACTTT. It encodes CASSTGQGNSPLHF.

The chain employs TRBV7-8 and TRBJ2-1; 7 nucleotides align to TRBD2. Germline loops: CDR1 SGHVS, CDR2 FQNEAQ. V was clipped by 7 bases and J by 6 bases; unmatched bases: 12. There are 15 residues in the CDR3. In DNA form, the CDR3 reads TGTGCCAGCACGTCCGGGACTACCAACGGCAATGAGCAGTTCTTC. Translated: CASTSGTTNGNEQFF.

In regard to this clone: Within the sample, other DNA sequences also encode this same CDR3. CDR3: CASSYEEPQHF. The CDR3 region has the DNA TGTGCCAGCAGTTACGAGGAGCCCCAGCATTTT. The rearrangement uses TRBV28 and TRBJ1-5; no reliable D call. The V and J ends lost 4 bases and 8 bases respectively, with 6 bases between them. Germline assignment: CDR1 MDHEN and CDR2 SYDVKM. This CDR3 is 11 amino acids long. The variable domain in full, completed from reference TRBV28 and TRBJ1-5, reads DVKVTQSSRYLVKRTGEKVFLECVQDMDHENMFWYRQDPGLGLRLIYFSYDVKMKEKGDIPEGYSVSREKKERFSLILESASTNQTSMYLCASSYEEPQHFGDGTRLSIL.

The V call is TRBV6-5, the J call TRBJ1-5; TRBD1 might be the D (6 bases). The CDR3 spans 14 residues. The V end was cut by 5 bases, the J end by 9 bases, with 17 bases between. From germline, CDR1 is MNHEY and CDR2 SVGAGI. The CDR3 loop is CASSPQGSEGPQHF. CDR3 sequence (DNA): TGTGCCAGCAGTCCTCAGGGGTCAGAGGGGCCCCAGCATTTT.